Listed below are T cell receptor beta chains from one sample, sequenced in a study of T cells in narcolepsy. Sequencing was performed with immunoSEQ multiplex PCR; in TCRdb, only in-frame clones are kept and a portion is missing. The table shows about 35,000 clones, with around 84% occurring only once. Sequencing input: memory (CD45RA-) CD4+ T cells from blood. Source of these receptors: a human donor in good health. Each CDR3 is given with its conserved first and last residue. Each record gives: J gene, V gene, D gene, clone size, CDR3 length, CDR3 DNA, CDR3 protein. The D gene is left open where the match is weak. Part of the rows lack a size; the others show once, few, many or a class for expanded clones.

j_gene: TRBJ2-7
v_gene: TRBV5-1
d_gene: NA
abundance: NA
len: 15
CDR3nt: TGCGCCAGCAGCTCCCGGTTTGGGGGCGATGGGGAGCAGTACTTC
CDR3aa: CASSSRFGGDGEQYF

j_gene: TRBJ2-3
v_gene: TRBV12-5
d_gene: TRBD1
abundance: NA
len: 15
CDR3nt: TGTGCTAGTGGTTCGAGGACAGGCGGCACAGATACGCAGTATTTT
CDR3aa: CASGSRTGGTDTQYF

j_gene: TRBJ2-1
v_gene: TRBV30
d_gene: TRBD1
abundance: NA
len: 14
CDR3nt: TGTGCCTGGACACCAGGGGGCTCCTACAATGAGCAGTTCTTC
CDR3aa: CAWTPGGSYNEQFF

j_gene: TRBJ2-3
v_gene: TRBV9
d_gene: NA
abundance: NA
len: 15
CDR3nt: TGTGCCAGCAGCGTAGAGGCAGGGGAGGAAGATACGCAGTATTTT
CDR3aa: CASSVEAGEEDTQYF

j_gene: TRBJ2-1
v_gene: TRBV2
d_gene: TRBD2
abundance: NA
len: 15
CDR3nt: TGTGCCAGCAGCGCTAGCGGGGGGCCCTACAATGAGCAGTTCTTC
CDR3aa: CASSASGGPYNEQFF

j_gene: TRBJ1-2
v_gene: TRBV9
d_gene: NA
abundance: NA
len: 11
CDR3nt: TGTGCCAGCAGCGGAGGGGTTGGCTACACCTTC
CDR3aa: CASSGGVGYTF

j_gene: TRBJ1-3
v_gene: TRBV6-6
d_gene: TRBD1
abundance: NA
len: 15
CDR3nt: TGTGCCAGCAGCCGGGACAGGGACTCTGGAAACACCATATATTTT
CDR3aa: CASSRDRDSGNTIYF

j_gene: TRBJ1-1
v_gene: TRBV2
d_gene: NA
abundance: few
len: 14
CDR3nt: TGTGCCAGCAGTGTTGGGGCAGGAAACACTGAAGCTTTCTTT
CDR3aa: CASSVGAGNTEAFF

j_gene: TRBJ1-3
v_gene: TRBV28
d_gene: TRBD1
abundance: NA
len: 15
CDR3nt: TGTGCCAGCAGGCCCCCGACAGGGAAAGGAAACACCATATATTTT
CDR3aa: CASRPPTGKGNTIYF

j_gene: TRBJ1-1
v_gene: TRBV30
d_gene: NA
abundance: once
len: 14
CDR3nt: TGTGCCTGCGATTCGGAGGGAGGAGGCACTGAAGCTTTCTTT
CDR3aa: CACDSEGGGTEAFF

j_gene: TRBJ2-1
v_gene: TRBV4-2
d_gene: NA
abundance: NA
len: 15
CDR3nt: TGTGCCAGCAGCCAAGGACAGAGCTCCTACAATGAGCAGTTCTTC
CDR3aa: CASSQGQSSYNEQFF

j_gene: TRBJ2-1
v_gene: TRBV4-2
d_gene: NA
abundance: NA
len: 17
CDR3nt: TGTGCCAGCAGCCAAGAAAGGCTCGCGGGATCGGGGAATGAGCAGTTCTTC
CDR3aa: CASSQERLAGSGNEQFF

j_gene: TRBJ1-4
v_gene: TRBV11-2
d_gene: NA
abundance: NA
len: 15
CDR3nt: TGTGCCAGCAGCCCGCAGGGGACACAAAATGAAAAACTGTTTTTT
CDR3aa: CASSPQGTQNEKLFF

j_gene: TRBJ1-2
v_gene: TRBV2
d_gene: NA
abundance: NA
len: 15
CDR3nt: TGTGCCAGCAATTGGGGAGGGTCGGCCAACTATGGCTACACCTTC
CDR3aa: CASNWGGSANYGYTF

j_gene: TRBJ2-7
v_gene: TRBV18
d_gene: TRBD2
abundance: NA
len: 13
CDR3nt: TGTGCCAGCTCAGCTAGCGGGAGCCTCGAGCAGTACTTC
CDR3aa: CASSASGSLEQYF

j_gene: TRBJ1-1
v_gene: TRBV19
d_gene: NA
abundance: medium-sized
len: 16
CDR3nt: TGTGCCAGTAGTAGCGGGACCGAGAACATGAACACTGAAGCTTTCTTT
CDR3aa: CASSSGTENMNTEAFF

j_gene: TRBJ2-3
v_gene: TRBV5-1
d_gene: NA
abundance: NA
len: 11
CDR3nt: TGCGCCAGCAGCTACCAAGATACGCAGTATTTT
CDR3aa: CASSYQDTQYF

j_gene: TRBJ1-6
v_gene: TRBV14
d_gene: NA
abundance: NA
len: 13
CDR3nt: TGTGCCAGCAGCCAACAAAGAAGTTCACCCCTCCACTTT
CDR3aa: CASSQQRSSPLHF

j_gene: TRBJ2-3
v_gene: TRBV12-5
d_gene: NA
abundance: NA
len: 14
CDR3nt: TGTGCTAGTGGTTTGGGCTACAGCACAGATACGCAGTATTTT
CDR3aa: CASGLGYSTDTQYF

j_gene: TRBJ2-5
v_gene: TRBV11-3
d_gene: NA
abundance: NA
len: 15
CDR3nt: TGTGCCAGCAGCTTAGGCGGGACAGACCAAGAGACCCAGTACTTC
CDR3aa: CASSLGGTDQETQYF

j_gene: TRBJ2-5
v_gene: TRBV6-5
d_gene: TRBD1
abundance: NA
len: 15
CDR3nt: TGTGCCAGCAGTCGACAGGGCCGGGTGGGAGAGACCCAGTACTTC
CDR3aa: CASSRQGRVGETQYF

j_gene: TRBJ2-7
v_gene: TRBV2
d_gene: TRBD1
abundance: NA
len: 14
CDR3nt: TGTGCCAGCAGTGTTAGGGACAGGGTCAACGAGCAGTACTTC
CDR3aa: CASSVRDRVNEQYF

j_gene: TRBJ2-7
v_gene: TRBV6-1
d_gene: NA
abundance: NA
len: 14
CDR3nt: TGTGCCAGCAGAGCCCCGGGCAGTTCCTACGAGCAGTACTTC
CDR3aa: CASRAPGSSYEQYF

j_gene: TRBJ1-5
v_gene: TRBV19
d_gene: TRBD1
abundance: NA
len: 16
CDR3nt: TGTGCCAGTAGTACCACAGGGGGGGGGAGCAATCAGCCCCAGCATTTT
CDR3aa: CASSTTGGGSNQPQHF

j_gene: TRBJ1-1
v_gene: TRBV5-1
d_gene: NA
abundance: NA
len: 14
CDR3nt: TGCGCCAGCAGCCTAGGGTCTCCGAACACTGAAGCTTTCTTT
CDR3aa: CASSLGSPNTEAFF

j_gene: TRBJ2-7
v_gene: TRBV5-6
d_gene: TRBD1
abundance: NA
len: 14
CDR3nt: TGTGCCAGCAGCTTCTGGCAGGGGGACTACGAGCAGTACTTC
CDR3aa: CASSFWQGDYEQYF

j_gene: TRBJ1-3
v_gene: TRBV29-1
d_gene: NA
abundance: NA
len: 15
CDR3nt: TGCAGCGTTGGAGAATCCCCGGACAGAGGAAACACCATATATTTT
CDR3aa: CSVGESPDRGNTIYF

j_gene: TRBJ1-2
v_gene: TRBV25-1
d_gene: NA
abundance: NA
len: 13
CDR3nt: TGTGCCAGCAGTGAAGCCGGGGTACGGGGCTACACCTTC
CDR3aa: CASSEAGVRGYTF

j_gene: TRBJ1-5
v_gene: TRBV6-5
d_gene: NA
abundance: once
len: 13
CDR3nt: TGTGCCAGCAGTGAATGGCGGAATCAGCCCCAGCATTTT
CDR3aa: CASSEWRNQPQHF

j_gene: TRBJ1-3
v_gene: TRBV6-5
d_gene: NA
abundance: NA
len: 14
CDR3nt: TGTGCCAGCAGTTCCGGACGGTCTGGAAACACCATATATTTT
CDR3aa: CASSSGRSGNTIYF

j_gene: TRBJ1-2
v_gene: TRBV30
d_gene: TRBD1
abundance: NA
len: 20
CDR3nt: TGTGCCTGGAGTGTTCTCAACCGGGACAGGGGACTACGAACTAACTATGGCTACACCTTC
CDR3aa: CAWSVLNRDRGLRTNYGYTF

j_gene: TRBJ1-6
v_gene: TRBV15
d_gene: NA
abundance: NA
len: 14
CDR3nt: TGTGCCACCAGCCCGGAGCGGGCCAATTCACCCCTCCACTTT
CDR3aa: CATSPERANSPLHF

j_gene: TRBJ2-7
v_gene: TRBV30
d_gene: TRBD2
abundance: NA
len: 15
CDR3nt: TGTGCCTGGAGTGTTTCCGGGGGGAGCTCCTACGAGCAGTACTTC
CDR3aa: CAWSVSGGSSYEQYF

j_gene: TRBJ2-1
v_gene: TRBV11-2
d_gene: NA
abundance: few
len: 16
CDR3nt: TGTGCCAGCAGCACCCCCAGGGGAAGCTCCTACAATGAGCAGTTCTTC
CDR3aa: CASSTPRGSSYNEQFF

j_gene: TRBJ2-2
v_gene: TRBV15
d_gene: NA
abundance: once
len: 15
CDR3nt: TGTGCCACCAGCAGCAGAGGGACCAACACCGGGGAGCTGTTTTTT
CDR3aa: CATSSRGTNTGELFF

j_gene: TRBJ2-1
v_gene: TRBV5-1
d_gene: NA
abundance: NA
len: 13
CDR3nt: TGCGCCAGCGGGGGCGGGAATTACAATGAGCAGTTCTTC
CDR3aa: CASGGGNYNEQFF

j_gene: TRBJ2-3
v_gene: TRBV11-3
d_gene: NA
abundance: once
len: 13
CDR3nt: TGTGCCAGCAGCTCCGCAACCACAGATACGCAGTATTTT
CDR3aa: CASSSATTDTQYF

j_gene: TRBJ1-1
v_gene: TRBV27
d_gene: TRBD1
abundance: NA
len: 13
CDR3nt: TGTGCCAGCAGAGATACAGGGGGAACTGAAGCTTTCTTT
CDR3aa: CASRDTGGTEAFF

j_gene: TRBJ2-5
v_gene: TRBV6-1
d_gene: TRBD1
abundance: NA
len: 13
CDR3nt: TGTGCCAGCAGTCGAGGACAGGCAGAGACCCAGTACTTC
CDR3aa: CASSRGQAETQYF

j_gene: TRBJ2-1
v_gene: TRBV7-2
d_gene: TRBD2
abundance: NA
len: 18
CDR3nt: TGTGCCAGCAGCTCCCCCGACAGCGGGGGACCCAACCACAATGAGCAGTTCTTC
CDR3aa: CASSSPDSGGPNHNEQFF

j_gene: TRBJ1-6
v_gene: TRBV19
d_gene: NA
abundance: once
len: 15
CDR3nt: TGTGCCAGTAACGAAGTCGGGGGCGGCAATTCACCCCTCCACTTT
CDR3aa: CASNEVGGGNSPLHF

j_gene: TRBJ2-2
v_gene: TRBV7-9
d_gene: TRBD1
abundance: few
len: 16
CDR3nt: TGTGCCAGCAGCTTATTTAGGGACAGGGGAACCGGGGAGCTGTTTTTT
CDR3aa: CASSLFRDRGTGELFF

j_gene: TRBJ1-1
v_gene: TRBV19
d_gene: NA
abundance: NA
len: 13
CDR3nt: TGTGCCAGTAGTACCGACAAAGACACTGAAGCTTTCTTT
CDR3aa: CASSTDKDTEAFF

j_gene: TRBJ2-7
v_gene: TRBV25-1
d_gene: TRBD1
abundance: NA
len: 14
CDR3nt: TGTGCCAGCGTACCGACAGGGATCAATCGCGAGCAGTACTTC
CDR3aa: CASVPTGINREQYF

j_gene: TRBJ1-6
v_gene: TRBV5-6
d_gene: NA
abundance: few
len: 18
CDR3nt: TGTGCCAGCAGCCTGATCACTCCGGGCCGGGACAAACCTTCACCCCTCCACTTT
CDR3aa: CASSLITPGRDKPSPLHF

j_gene: TRBJ1-4
v_gene: TRBV5-1
d_gene: NA
abundance: once
len: 16
CDR3nt: TGCGCCAGCAGCTTGGCCCAGGGTCTCACTAATGAAAAACTGTTTTTT
CDR3aa: CASSLAQGLTNEKLFF

j_gene: TRBJ1-2
v_gene: TRBV13
d_gene: NA
abundance: few
len: 16
CDR3nt: TGTGCCAGCAGCTTAAATCGCGCGCAGGGACCCTATGGCTACACCTTC
CDR3aa: CASSLNRAQGPYGYTF

j_gene: TRBJ2-3
v_gene: TRBV5-6
d_gene: TRBD2
abundance: NA
len: 17
CDR3nt: TGTGCCAGCAGGGGACGACTACTCGCGGGGGGGCCAGATACGCAGTATTTT
CDR3aa: CASRGRLLAGGPDTQYF

j_gene: TRBJ2-7
v_gene: TRBV18
d_gene: TRBD2
abundance: NA
len: 15
CDR3nt: TGTGCCAGCTCACCAGTGGCTAGCGGATCCTACGAGCAGTACTTC
CDR3aa: CASSPVASGSYEQYF

j_gene: TRBJ2-7
v_gene: TRBV5-5
d_gene: TRBD2
abundance: NA
len: 16
CDR3nt: TGTGCCAGCAGCTTGGGCGCTAGCGGGAGGGGCTACGAGCAGTACTTC
CDR3aa: CASSLGASGRGYEQYF

j_gene: TRBJ1-1
v_gene: TRBV7-2
d_gene: NA
abundance: NA
len: 15
CDR3nt: TGTGCCAGCAGTTTACCCGGACAGAGGAACACTGAAGCTTTCTTT
CDR3aa: CASSLPGQRNTEAFF

j_gene: TRBJ1-1
v_gene: TRBV19
d_gene: NA
abundance: NA
len: 15
CDR3nt: TGTGCCAGTAGTCCCCTGGATAGCGCGGGGTATAAGGCTTTCTTT
CDR3aa: CASSPLDSAGYKAFF

j_gene: TRBJ2-6
v_gene: TRBV19
d_gene: NA
abundance: NA
len: 16
CDR3nt: TGTGCCAGCTCGTCCGGGCTAAACTCTGGGGCCAACGTCCTGACTTTC
CDR3aa: CASSSGLNSGANVLTF

j_gene: TRBJ2-3
v_gene: TRBV9
d_gene: TRBD1
abundance: NA
len: 15
CDR3nt: TGTGCCAGCAGCGTCGGGACAGGGTCCACAGATACGCAGTATTTT
CDR3aa: CASSVGTGSTDTQYF

j_gene: TRBJ2-7
v_gene: TRBV5-1
d_gene: NA
abundance: NA
len: 14
CDR3nt: TGCGCCAGCAGCTTAGACAGTCAGAATAACGAGCAGTACTTC
CDR3aa: CASSLDSQNNEQYF